This TCR beta chain was profiled in a study of T cell repertoires in cytomegalovirus infection. At the level of the study: It can be stated that public TCR beta signatures indicated CMV infection as well as a matching HLA type. Study-wide results and caveats: In two of eight donors, the top clonotype was HLA-C-restricted CMV-specific.

V gave up 9 bases and J gave up 3 bases, with 13 bases separating them. The germline V gene has CDR1 SGHNT and CDR2 YENEEA. The CDR3 is 13 amino acids. Of note for this clonotype: The target antigen is unknown.

TCRdb itself ran the reads through MiXCR, one entry per CDR3 protein. The sample yields approximately 500,000 distinct CDR3 sequences, 30% to 40% seen once. This material consisted of cultured PBMCs, taken from culture after CMV antigen stimulation. The TCR was taken from a human donor in good health (CMV status not recorded). Some clones in this sample may be carry-over from other donors' samples. The chain recombines TRBV11-3 with TRBJ2-3; a weak D match, TRBD1 (6 bases). The CDR3 loop reads CASGYRATDTQYF. CDR3 coding DNA: TGTGCCAGTGGGTACAGGGCTACAGATACGCAGTATTTT.